The 23 T cell receptor beta chains reported below all come from one sample, sequenced in a study of T cells in Graves' hyperthyroidism and ophthalmopathy. RNA transcripts provided the source from which TCR beta CDR3 regions were amplified. With the HTBI primer set, the TCR CDR3 went through a first round of RT-PCR. Each CDR3 protein gets one entry after TCRdb re-called the multiplex PCR reads with MiXCR. The sample shows 500,000 to 600,000 distinct CDR3 sequences, 46% of them seen only once. The sequencing input was peripheral blood or thyroid tissue (not recorded which). The receptor set was obtained from an adult woman with Graves' disease, either hyperthyroidism or ophthalmopathy (not recorded which).

The table lists this clonotype with a count of one. V and J are TRBV29-1 and TRBJ2-5; a possible D gene is TRBD2 (6 bases). V lost 0 bases to trimming and J lost 6 bases, with 17 bases between them. This CDR3 has 15 residues. CDR1 is SQVTM and CDR2 is ANQGSEA in the germline V gene. The CDR3 is CSVEDYRTTLQTQYF. The CDR3 nucleotides read TGCAGCGTTGAAGATTATAGGACTACCCTGCAGACCCAGTACTTC.

This clonotype has at least ten counts. The chain joins TRBV6-5 to TRBJ2-1, with TRBD2 matching 8 bases. The CDR3 length is 14 residues. Germline CDR1 reads MNHEY; CDR2 reads SVGAGI. The junction had 3 bases not matched to a gene; V was cut back by 2 bases and J by 6 bases. CDR3 sequence reads: CASSYLAGINEQFF. The CDR3 DNA follows: TGTGCCAGCAGTTACCTAGCGGGTATCAATGAGCAGTTCTTC.

The chain joins TRBV29-1 to TRBJ1-2; perhaps TRBD1 as D (5 bases). V was shortened by 7 bases and J by 3 bases, with 18 bases between the two germline ends. Germline CDR1 and CDR2: SQVTM and ANQGSEA. The CDR3 has 14 amino acids. CDR3: CSAKPGRGYYGYTF. The CDR3 DNA reads as TGCAGCGCTAAACCGGGACGGGGGTACTATGGCTACACCTTC.

The chain links TRBV25-1 to TRBJ2-7, with 7 bases aligning to TRBD1. This CDR3 has 15 residues. V lost 6 bases to trimming and J lost 4 bases; unmatched junction nucleotides: 12. From germline, CDR1 is MGHDK and CDR2 SYGVNS. CDR3 loop: CASSLHQGVFYEQYF. As DNA, the CDR3 is TGTGCCAGCAGCCTTCACCAGGGGGTCTTTTACGAGCAGTACTTC.

As concerns this clonotype: Given a much more abundant clone one base away, this may be a read error. The V call is TRBV28, the J call TRBJ1-2, with D unclear. CDR1 is MDHEN, CDR2 SYDVKM, per germline. The length of the CDR3 is 11 residues. V was pared by 4 bases and J by 6 bases, with 6 bases between. CDR3 sequence reads: CASSSSDGYTF. DNA for the CDR3: TGTGCCAGCAGTTCCAGTGATGGCTACACCTTC.

The V call is TRBV5-1, the J call TRBJ2-5; D possibly uses TRBD1 or TRBD2 (6 bases each). Germline CDR1 and CDR2: SGHRS and YFSETQ. V was cut by 0 bases and J by 2 bases, with 14 bases left in between. This CDR3 contains 16 residues. The CDR3 loop reads CASSLVVGGPQETQYF. DNA for the CDR3: TGCGCCAGCAGCTTGGTAGTGGGGGGCCCTCAAGAGACCCAGTACTTC.

This clonotype was seen ten or more times. This chain links TRBV10-3 with TRBJ2-5; D not resolved. With 4 bases removed from V and 4 bases from J, the gap between germline ends came to 7 bases. Germline CDR1 reads ENHRY; CDR2 reads SYGVKD. The CDR3 is made up of 12 amino acids. The CDR3 DNA is TGTGCCATCAGTGGGCAGCGAGAGACCCAGTACTTC. Encoded protein: CAISGQRETQYF.

The V gene is TRBV7-9, the J gene TRBJ2-7; 9 bases fit TRBD1. The CDR3 has 16 residues. CDR1 SEHNR and CDR2 FQNEAQ come from the germline V gene (reference sequence). The V segment lost 6 bases and the J segment 7 bases; nucleotides outside the gene matches: 16. The CDR3 bases are TGTGCCAGCAGGCCGTGGGGGGACAGGGATTTTCGGGAGCAGTACTTC. Protein product: CASRPWGDRDFREQYF.

This clonotype was seen at least ten times. This chain joins TRBV2 and TRBJ1-1, with 9 bases fitting TRBD1. The CDR3 is 15 residues long. Germline CDR1 is SNHLY and CDR2 is FYNNEI. V was clipped by 7 bases and J by 1 base; unmatched bases: 7. CDR3: CASTQEQGANTEAFF. The DNA for the CDR3 is TGTGCCAGCACCCAAGAACAGGGGGCGAACACTGAAGCTTTCTTT.

The gene calls are TRBV12-3 or TRBV12-4 and TRBJ1-2, with D possibly TRBD1 on 5 matching bases. CDR3 length: 16 residues. The germline V and J ends were trimmed by 4 bases and 1 base, with 16 bases remaining between them. The CDR3 sequence: CASSSPKRGNNYGYTF. The CDR3 coding sequence is TGTGCCAGCAGTTCCCCGAAGCGGGGGAATAACTATGGCTACACCTTC.

This clonotype showed up many times. This chain joins TRBV7-3 and TRBJ2-7; D is perhaps TRBD2 (5 bases). CDR1 and CDR2 from the germline V gene are SGHTA and FQGTGA. This CDR3 comprises 15 residues. V was shortened by 2 bases and J by 2 bases, with 13 bases between the two germline ends. The CDR3, as DNA: TGTGCCAGCAGCTTACGGAGGTCCCAGCCCTACGAGCAGTACTTC. This encodes CASSLRRSQPYEQYF. Based on the CDR3 plus reference TRBV7-3 and TRBJ2-7, the full variable domain is GAGVSQTPSNKVTEKGKYVELRCDPISGHTALYWYRQSLGQGPEFLIYFQGTGAADDSGLPNDRFFAVRPEGSVSTLKIQRTERGDSAVYLCASSLRRSQPYEQYFGPGTRLTVT.

DNA for the CDR3: TGTGCCAGCACCTCAGAAGGGAGGGAATCACCCCTCCACTTT. This translates into CASTSEGRESPLHF. J is TRBJ1-6 and V is TRBV4-2; D is uncertain. This CDR3 contains 14 residues. Germline V gives CDR1 LGHNA, CDR2 YNFKEQ. V was cut by 7 bases and J by 10 bases, with 17 bases left in between.

This clonotype was counted a few times. The chain carries TRBV25-1 and TRBJ1-1; the D is unclear. V lost 4 bases, J lost 3 bases, and 18 bases lay in between. The CDR3 has 16 residues. The germline CDR1 and CDR2 sequences are MGHDK and SYGVNS. This chain's CDR3 is CASSAPLGFDYTEAFF. CDR3 DNA: TGTGCCAGCAGTGCCCCGTTGGGGTTCGATTACACTGAAGCTTTCTTT.

The genes are TRBV20-1 and TRBJ2-7; TRBD2 aligns across 8 bases. Germline V gives CDR1 DFQATT, CDR2 SNEGSKA (reference sequence). V dropped 0 bases and J dropped 6; count of bases not matched to a gene: 4. The CDR3 spans 13 residues. In DNA, the CDR3 is TGCAGTGCTAGAGATCCGGGAGGGCTCGAGCAGTACTTC. Its translation is CSARDPGGLEQYF.

V and J are TRBV19 and TRBJ1-2; D gene ambiguous. The germline V gene has CDR1 LNHDA and CDR2 SQIVND (reference sequence). With 5 bases removed from V and 8 bases from J, the gap between germline ends came to 12 bases. This CDR3 comprises 12 residues. DNA for the CDR3: TGTGCCAGTAGTGGCTGGGATGTCGGCTACACCTTC. Its protein product is CASSGWDVGYTF.

The chain employs TRBV25-1 and TRBJ2-5, with D maybe TRBD2 (6 bases). This CDR3 region has 13 residues. Per germline, CDR1 MGHDK and CDR2 SYGVNS. The V and J ends lost 8 bases and 5 bases respectively, with 15 bases between them. The DNA of the CDR3 is TGTGCCAGCGGCGCTCGGGAGACCGAGACCCAGTACTTC. Translated, it gives CASGARETETQYF.

This clonotype was observed a single time. The V call is TRBV19, the J call TRBJ2-1, with TRBD1 identical over 8 bases. There are 15 residues in the CDR3. Germline values: CDR1 LNHDA, CDR2 SQIVND (reference sequence). V lost 1 base, J lost 4 bases, and 3 bases stayed unmatched. The CDR3 protein is CASSIGQGAYNEQFF. The CDR3 region has the DNA TGTGCCAGTAGTATAGGGCAGGGGGCGTACAATGAGCAGTTCTTC.

Only one count was recorded for this clonotype. The DNA for the CDR3 is TGCGCCAGCAGACCCCCCGGACAGACGGATAACTATGGCTACACCTTC. The encoded protein is CASRPPGQTDNYGYTF. The chain combines TRBV5-1 with TRBJ1-2, with a possible D match to TRBD1 (6 bases). The germline CDR1 and CDR2 sequences are SGHRS and YFSETQ. The CDR3 is made up of 16 amino acids. Trimming pared 5 bases from V and 1 base from J, leaving 18 bases between. Full variable domain (remainder filled in from reference TRBV5-1 and TRBJ1-2): KAGVTQTPRYLIKTRGQQVTLSCSPISGHRSVSWYQQTPGQGLQFLFEYFSETQRNKGNFPGRFSGRQFSNSRSEMNVSTLELGDSALYLCASRPPGQTDNYGYTFGSGTRLTVV.

This clonotype was recorded a few times. The rearrangement links TRBV7-2 to TRBJ2-2; D remains ambiguous. CDR3 length: 13 amino acids. Trimming left V 3 bases short and J 4 bases short, with 6 bases between. The V gene's germline CDR1 is SGHTA and CDR2 FQGNSA. The CDR3 nucleotides read TGTGCCAGCAGCTTGATCGTCACCGGGGAGCTGTTTTTT. Encoded protein: CASSLIVTGELFF.

J is TRBJ1-5 and V is TRBV15, with unresolved D. The CDR3 runs to 14 residues. Germline values: CDR1 LNHNV, CDR2 YYDKDF (reference sequence). V was cut by 3 bases and J by 3 bases, with 9 bases left in between. The CDR3 region has the DNA TGTGCCACCAGCAGCTTAGGTCTCAATCAGCCCCAGCATTTT. Protein product: CATSSLGLNQPQHF. Filled out from reference TRBV15 and TRBJ1-5, the complete variable domain reads DAMVIQNPRYQVTQFGKPVTLSCSQTLNHNVMYWYQQKSSQAPKLLFHYYDKDFNNEADTPDNFQSRRPNTSFCFLDIRSPGLGDTAMYLCATSSLGLNQPQHFGDGTRLSIL.

The DNA of the CDR3 is TGCAGTGCCCGGGACATGAACACCATATATTTT. This sequence encodes CSARDMNTIYF. The chain recombines TRBV20-1 with TRBJ1-3; the D gene is possibly TRBD1 (6 bases). The CDR3 loop spans 11 amino acids. CDR1 DFQATT and CDR2 SNEGSKA come from the germline V gene (reference sequence). V was trimmed by 6 bases and J by 7 bases, leaving 10 bases between them.

The chain links TRBV10-3 to TRBJ1-1; no firm D call. The germline V gene has CDR1 ENHRY and CDR2 SYGVKD. This CDR3 has 13 residues. Trimming left V 4 bases short and J 4 bases short, with 10 bases between. The CDR3 protein is CAISGTGPTEAFF. CDR3 DNA sequence: TGTGCCATCAGTGGGACTGGGCCCACTGAAGCTTTCTTT.

The chain is built from TRBV7-9 and TRBJ2-7; 8 nucleotides agree with TRBD2. V was clipped by 6 bases and J by 2 bases; unmatched bases: 9. The germline gives CDR1 SEHNR, CDR2 FQNEAQ (reference sequence). The CDR3 has 15 amino acids. CDR3 DNA: TGTGCCAGCAGTTTATGGCGGGAGGTCCCCTACGAGCAGTACTTC. Translation: CASSLWREVPYEQYF. The full variable domain, in which reference TRBV7-9 and TRBJ2-7 provide the parts outside the CDR3, is DTGVSQNPRHKITKRGQNVTFRCDPISEHNRLYWYRQTLGQGPEFLTYFQNEAQLEKSRLLSDRFSAERPKGSFSTLEIQRTEQGDSAMYLCASSLWREVPYEQYFGPGTRLTVT.